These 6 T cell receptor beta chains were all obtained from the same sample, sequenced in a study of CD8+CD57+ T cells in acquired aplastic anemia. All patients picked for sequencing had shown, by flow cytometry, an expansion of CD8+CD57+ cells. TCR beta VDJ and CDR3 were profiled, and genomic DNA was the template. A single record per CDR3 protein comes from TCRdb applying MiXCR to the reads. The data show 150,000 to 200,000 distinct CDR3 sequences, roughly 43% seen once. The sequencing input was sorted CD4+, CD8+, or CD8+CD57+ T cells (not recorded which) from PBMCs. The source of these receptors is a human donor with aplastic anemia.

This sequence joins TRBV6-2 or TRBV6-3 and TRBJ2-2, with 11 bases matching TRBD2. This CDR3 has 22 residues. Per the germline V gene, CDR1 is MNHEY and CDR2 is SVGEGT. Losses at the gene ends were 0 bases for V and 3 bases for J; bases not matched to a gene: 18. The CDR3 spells CASSYSTVVGSGRAIDTGELFF. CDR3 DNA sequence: TGTGCCAGCAGTTACTCGACAGTTGTAGGTAGCGGGAGGGCCATAGACACCGGGGAGCTGTTTTTT.

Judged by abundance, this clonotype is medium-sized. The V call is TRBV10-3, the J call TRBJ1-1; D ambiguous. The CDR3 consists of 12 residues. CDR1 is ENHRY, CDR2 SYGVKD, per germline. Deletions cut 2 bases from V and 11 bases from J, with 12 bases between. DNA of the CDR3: TGTGCCATCAGTGAGATCGCAGAATCGGCTTTCTTT. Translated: CAISEIAESAFF.

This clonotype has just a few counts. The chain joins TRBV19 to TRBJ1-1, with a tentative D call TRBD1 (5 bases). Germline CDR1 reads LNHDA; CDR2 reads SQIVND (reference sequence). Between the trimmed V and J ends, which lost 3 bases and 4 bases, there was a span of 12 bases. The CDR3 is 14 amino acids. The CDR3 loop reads CASSMGVRGTEAFF. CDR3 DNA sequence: TGTGCCAGTAGTATGGGGGTGCGGGGCACTGAAGCTTTCTTT. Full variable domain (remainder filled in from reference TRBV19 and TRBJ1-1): DGGITQSPKYLFRKEGQNVTLSCEQNLNHDAMYWYRQDPGQGLRLIYYSQIVNDFQKGDIAEGYSVSREKKESFPLTVTSAQKNPTAFYLCASSMGVRGTEAFFGQGTRLTVV.

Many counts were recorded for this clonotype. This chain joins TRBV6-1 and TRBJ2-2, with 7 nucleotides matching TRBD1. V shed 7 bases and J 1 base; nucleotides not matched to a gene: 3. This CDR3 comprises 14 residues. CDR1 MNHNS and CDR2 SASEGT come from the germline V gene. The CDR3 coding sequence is TGTGCCAGCACCAGACAGGGGAACACCGGGGAGCTGTTTTTT. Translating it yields CASTRQGNTGELFF.

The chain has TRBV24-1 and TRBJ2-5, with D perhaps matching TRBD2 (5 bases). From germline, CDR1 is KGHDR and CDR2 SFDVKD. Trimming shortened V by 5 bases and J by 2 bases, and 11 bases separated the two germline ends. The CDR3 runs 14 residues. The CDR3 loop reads CATSGQLGQETQYF. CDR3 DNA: TGTGCCACCAGTGGTCAACTAGGACAAGAGACCCAGTACTTC.

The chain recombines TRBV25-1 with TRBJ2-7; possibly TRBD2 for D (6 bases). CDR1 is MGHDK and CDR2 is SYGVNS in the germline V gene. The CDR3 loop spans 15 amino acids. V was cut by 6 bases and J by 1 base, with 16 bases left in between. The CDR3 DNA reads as TGTGCCAGCAGCGAGAAGGGAGGAGGATCCTACGAGCAGTACTTC. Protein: CASSEKGGGSYEQYF.